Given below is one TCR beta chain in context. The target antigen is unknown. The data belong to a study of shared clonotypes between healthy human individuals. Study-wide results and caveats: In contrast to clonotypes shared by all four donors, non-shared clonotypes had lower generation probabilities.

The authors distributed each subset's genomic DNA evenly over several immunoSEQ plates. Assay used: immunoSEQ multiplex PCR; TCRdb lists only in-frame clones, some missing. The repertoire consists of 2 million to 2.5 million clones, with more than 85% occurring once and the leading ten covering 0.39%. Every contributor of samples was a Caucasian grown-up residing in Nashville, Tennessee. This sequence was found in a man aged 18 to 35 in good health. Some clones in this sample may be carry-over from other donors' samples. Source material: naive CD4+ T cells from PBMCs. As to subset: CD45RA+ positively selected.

CDR3: CASRRAGTGNYEQYF. Written as DNA, the CDR3 is TGTGCCAGCAGGAGAGCCGGGACAGGGAATTACGAGCAGTACTTC. The chain joins TRBV28 to TRBJ2-7, with 9 bases fitting TRBD1. Germline V gene lookup returns CDR1 MDHEN and CDR2 SYDVKM. The CDR3 is made up of 15 amino acids. The V and J ends lost 6 bases and 4 bases, in that order; junction bases with no gene match: 10.